Shown below are 5 T cell receptor beta chains from a single sample sequenced in a study of blood T cell repertoires in COVID-19. The protocol was immunoSEQ multiplex PCR, while the TCRdb copy is restricted to in-frame clones and leaves out a portion. The sample consists of 150,000 or so clones, roughly 88% of them appearing once. The specimen was peripheral blood. These receptors all come from a man aged 55 to 70 who had recovered from COVID-19.

In the case of this clone: This sample also contains other DNA sequences that code for the same CDR3. V is TRBV3-1 (or the pseudogene TRBV3-2) and J is TRBJ1-1, with D tentatively TRBD1 (5 bases). Germline-derived CDR1 and CDR2 are LGHDT and YNNKEL (reference sequence). This CDR3 has 14 amino acids. V was clipped by 3 bases and J by 4 bases, with 12 bases between them. CDR3 amino acids: CASSQAGGATEAFF. Here the CDR3 DNA reads TGTGCCAGCAGCCAGGCCGGGGGTGCCACTGAAGCTTTCTTT.

This clone was detected only once. V is TRBV9 and J is TRBJ1-2; 7 nucleotides align to TRBD1. V was clipped by 0 bases and J by 6 bases; unmatched bases: 14. This CDR3 has 17 amino acids. The V gene's germline CDR1 is SGDLS and CDR2 YYNGEE. CDR3: CASSVADTIQGRNGYTF. For the CDR3, the DNA is TGTGCCAGCAGCGTAGCGGATACAATACAGGGGCGGAATGGCTACACCTTC.

CDR3 DNA: TGCAGCGCCGGGGGTTCCGTCCAAGAGACCCAGTACTTC. Translating it yields CSAGGSVQETQYF. The chain joins TRBV29-1 to TRBJ2-5, with D perhaps matching TRBD2 (6 bases). Trimming removed 7 bases at V and 1 base at J, with 13 bases between. Per the germline V gene, CDR1 is SQVTM and CDR2 is ANQGSEA. The CDR3 extends over 13 amino acids.

V is TRBV5-1 and J is TRBJ1-1; TRBD1 aligns across 7 bases. The CDR3 sequence is 16 residues long. V lost 0 bases, J lost 5 bases, and 10 bases stayed unmatched. From germline, CDR1 is SGHRS and CDR2 YFSETQ. CDR3 DNA sequence: TGCGCCAGCAGCTTGGCCCCTACAGGGGTGTCTACTGAAGCTTTCTTT. Translation gives CASSLAPTGVSTEAFF.

The V call is TRBV24-1, the J call TRBJ1-5; D uncertain. V shed 1 base and J shed 11 bases, with 8 bases lying between them. CDR3 length equals 12 residues. Germline CDR1 is KGHDR and CDR2 is SFDVKD. The CDR3 bases are TGTGCCACCAGTGATTTTACGGGGACCCAGCATTTT. Translation gives CATSDFTGTQHF.